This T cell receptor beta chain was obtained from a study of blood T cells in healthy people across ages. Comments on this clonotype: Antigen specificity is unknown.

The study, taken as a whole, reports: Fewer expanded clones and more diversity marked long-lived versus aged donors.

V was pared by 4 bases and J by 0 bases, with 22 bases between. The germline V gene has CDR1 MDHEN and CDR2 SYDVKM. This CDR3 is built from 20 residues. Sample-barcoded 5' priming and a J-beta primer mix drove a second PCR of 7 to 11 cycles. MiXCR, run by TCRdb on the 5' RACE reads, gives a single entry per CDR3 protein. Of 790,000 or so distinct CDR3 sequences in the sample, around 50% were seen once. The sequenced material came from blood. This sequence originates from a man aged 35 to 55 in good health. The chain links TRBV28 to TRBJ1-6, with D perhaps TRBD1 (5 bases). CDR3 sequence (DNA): TGTGCCAGCAGTTCCCCCTGGGGGACGGATCCTAGCTCCTATAATTCACCCCTCCACTTT. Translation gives CASSSPWGTDPSSYNSPLHF.